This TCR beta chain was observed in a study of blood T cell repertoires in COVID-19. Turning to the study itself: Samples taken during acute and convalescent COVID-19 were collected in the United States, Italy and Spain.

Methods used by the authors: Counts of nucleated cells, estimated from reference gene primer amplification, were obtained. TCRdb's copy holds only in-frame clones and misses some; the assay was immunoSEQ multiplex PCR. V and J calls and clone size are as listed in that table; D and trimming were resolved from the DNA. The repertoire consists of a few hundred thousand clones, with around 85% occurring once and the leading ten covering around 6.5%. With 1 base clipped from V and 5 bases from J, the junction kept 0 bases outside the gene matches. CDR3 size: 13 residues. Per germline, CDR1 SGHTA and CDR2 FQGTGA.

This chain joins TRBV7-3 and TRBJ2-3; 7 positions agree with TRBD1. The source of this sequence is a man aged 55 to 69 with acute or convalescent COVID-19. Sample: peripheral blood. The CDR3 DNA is TGTGCCAGCAGCTTAAACAGGGGAGATACGCAGTATTTT. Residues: CASSLNRGDTQYF.